A single sample is the source of the 8 T cell receptor beta chains below, sequenced in a study of cytotoxic CD8 clonotypes in ibrutinib-treated CLL (dated by TCRdb to about 2021). Libraries were prepared through the immunoSEQ multiplex PCR assay. TCRdb mirrors the immuneACCESS table, restricted to in-frame sequences. Some clones are absent from its copies; in checked studies, under half trace to an unresolved V gene, and the reason for the others is unknown. The sample has roughly 63,000 clones on record, around 52% of them singletons. The ten biggest clones cover 14% to 15% of the sample. Taken with the paper, the label for time point translates to: roughly 12 months on ibrutinib. Here the sequenced sample was PBMCs, taken after 12 months of ibrutinib treatment. These receptors originate from a human donor with chronic lymphocytic leukemia.

This chain connects TRBV5-4 to TRBJ2-1, with TRBD2 matching over 10 bases. The germline V gene has CDR1 SGHNT and CDR2 YYREEE (reference sequence). The CDR3 runs to 15 residues. V gave up 4 bases and J gave up 6 bases; unmatched junction bases: 7. CDR3: CASSRPGLALNEQFF. DNA for the CDR3: TGTGCCAGCAGCCGTCCGGGACTAGCGCTCAATGAGCAGTTCTTC.

This chain uses TRBV5-1 with TRBJ1-4; no clear D gene. Germline V gene data show CDR1 as SGHRS and CDR2 as YFSETQ. The CDR3 consists of 14 residues. V was trimmed by 2 bases and J by 5 bases, leaving 10 bases between them. CDR3 sequence: CASSFGMLNEKLFF. In DNA form, the CDR3 reads TGCGCCAGCAGCTTTGGGATGTTGAATGAAAAACTGTTTTTT.

This clone was recorded many times. The chain couples TRBV6-6 to TRBJ2-7; D uncertain. Germline V gene lookup returns CDR1 MNHNY and CDR2 SVGAGI (reference sequence). The CDR3 loop spans 11 amino acids. Trimming removed 4 bases at V and 4 bases at J, with 5 bases between. The CDR3 here is CASSSYYEQYF. The CDR3 coding sequence is TGTGCCAGCAGTTCCTATTACGAGCAGTACTTC.

This rearrangement joins TRBV5-1 to TRBJ2-2; D gene ambiguous. The CDR3 has 11 amino acids. V was clipped by 6 bases and J by 5 bases, with 5 bases between them. CDR1 and CDR2 (germline): SGHRS, YFSETQ. CDR3 nucleotides: TGCGCCAGCACTTTGACCGGGGAGCTGTTTTTT. This encodes CASTLTGELFF.

This chain uses TRBV7-9 with TRBJ1-6; D gene uncertain. V lost 5 bases to trimming and J lost 4 bases, with 3 bases between them. This CDR3 has 12 residues. Germline V CDR1 and CDR2: SEHNR, FQNEAQ (reference sequence). This chain's CDR3 is CASSPYNSPLHF. CDR3 in DNA: TGTGCCAGCAGCCCTTATAATTCACCCCTCCACTTT.

The genes are TRBV6-6 and TRBJ1-2; possibly TRBD1 for D (5 bases). The V gene lost 0 bases and the J gene lost 5 bases, with 13 bases spanning the gap. The CDR3 consists of 15 residues. From germline, CDR1 is MNHNY and CDR2 SVGAGI (reference sequence). The CDR3 bases are TGTGCCAGCAGTTACTCGAGGGGTCCTCAGTATGGCTACACCTTC. This gives the protein CASSYSRGPQYGYTF.

This rearrangement joins TRBV18 to TRBJ2-7; TRBD1 aligns across 9 bases. The CDR3 contains 15 residues. V gave up 3 bases and J gave up 4 bases; unmatched junction bases: 7. Germline CDR1 reads KGHSH; CDR2 reads LQKENI. CDR3 amino acids: CASSPVGTGPYEQYF. The CDR3 coding sequence is TGTGCCAGCTCACCCGTCGGGACAGGGCCATACGAGCAGTACTTC.

V gene TRBV6-6 combines with J gene TRBJ2-7; the match to TRBD2 covers 11 bases. J gave up 3 bases and V 6 bases, and 4 bases lay outside the gene matches. There are 14 residues in the CDR3. The germline CDR1 and CDR2 sequences are MNHNY and SVGAGI (reference sequence). In DNA form, the CDR3 reads TGTGCCAGCAGGGGGACTAGCGGCAGCTACGAGCAGTACTTC. Translating gives CASRGTSGSYEQYF.